This T cell receptor (beta chain) originates from a study of blood T cells in healthy people across ages. In this sample, this clonotype turned up many times. Its target is unknown. Study-wide results and limits: Long-lived donors exceeded aged donors in naive CD4+ cells and diversity.

Between the trimmed V and J ends, which lost 5 bases and 1 base, there was a span of 2 bases. Germline assignment: CDR1 DFQATT and CDR2 SNEGSKA (reference sequence). This CDR3 has 10 residues. A minimum of 6 micrograms of total RNA was extracted per sample. The use of a sample-barcoded 5' primer and a J-beta primer mix characterized a second PCR of roughly 7 to 11 cycles. Each cDNA molecule was tagged by a template-switch adaptor with 12 random nucleotides. Sequencing yielded, for each sample, at least 3 million paired-end reads carrying CDR3. TCRdb independently ran MiXCR on the 5' RACE reads; one entry per CDR3 protein. The table has some 880,000 distinct CDR3 sequences, approximately 35% seen once.

Sequenced sample: blood. The sequence was collected from a man aged 18 to 30 in good health. The V call is TRBV20-1, the J call TRBJ1-1; unclear D gene. This CDR3 is CSAQNTEAFF. Here the CDR3 DNA reads TGCAGTGCTCAGAACACTGAAGCTTTCTTT.